The next 13 T cell receptor beta chains were all read from a single sample in a study of T cell responses to AZD1222 COVID-19 vaccine. This table comes from immunoSEQ multiplex PCR, and its TCRdb copy is limited to in-frame clones, with some not included. The sample carries some 120,000 clones, roughly 94% recorded once. The sequencing used peripheral blood, collected on day 0 of AZD1222 vaccination. Receptor source: an adult in good health.

J is TRBJ1-5 and V is TRBV28; maybe TRBD1 (5 bases). The V gene's germline CDR1 is MDHEN and CDR2 SYDVKM. V lost 5 bases, J lost 0 bases, and 14 bases lay in between. The CDR3 is made up of 16 amino acids. The chain's CDR3 is CASSTGGTYSNQPQHF. Written as DNA, the CDR3 is TGTGCCAGCAGTACCGGCGGGACTTATAGCAATCAGCCCCAGCATTTT.

Regarding this clone: Additional DNA sequences in this sample encode the identical CDR3. This chain uses TRBV5-1 with TRBJ1-3; D remains unclear. V lost 5 bases and J 1 base, leaving 10 bases between the germline ends. The CDR3 contains 14 residues. From germline, CDR1 is SGHRS and CDR2 YFSETQ. As DNA, the CDR3 is TGCGCCAGCAGTCTGGAGGGTTCTGGAAACACCATATATTTT. Its protein product is CASSLEGSGNTIYF. Drawing the rest from reference TRBV5-1 and TRBJ1-3, the complete variable domain is KAGVTQTPRYLIKTRGQQVTLSCSPISGHRSVSWYQQTPGQGLQFLFEYFSETQRNKGNFPGRFSGRQFSNSRSEMNVSTLELGDSALYLCASSLEGSGNTIYFGEGSWLTVV.

The sample holds one count of this clone. The V gene is TRBV25-1, the J gene TRBJ1-2, with 7 nucleotides matching TRBD1. V shed 2 bases, J shed 6 bases, and the junction held 6 bases outside the gene matches. CDR3 size: 14 residues. Germline CDR1 is MGHDK and CDR2 is SYGVNS. This CDR3 is CASSERRGPDGYTF. In nucleotides, the CDR3 is TGTGCCAGCAGTGAAAGGAGGGGGCCTGATGGCTACACCTTC.

V gene TRBV6-5 combines with J gene TRBJ1-1; perhaps TRBD1 as D (5 bases). CDR1 is MNHEY, CDR2 SVGAGI, per germline. V was clipped by 8 bases and J by 7 bases, with 11 bases between them. This CDR3 contains 11 residues. The CDR3 nucleotides are TGTGCCAGCTTACAGGCGGGTGAAGCTTTCTTT. Its translation is CASLQAGEAFF.

This clone was found a few times. The V and J genes are TRBV4-1 and TRBJ2-7; D ambiguous. CDR1 and CDR2 from the germline V gene are MGHRA and YSYEKL. The ends were cut back, 0 bases at V and 3 bases at J, with 15 bases in the middle. CDR3 size: 16 residues. The CDR3 spells CASSQESQSKIYEQYF. The CDR3 DNA follows: TGCGCCAGCAGCCAAGAATCCCAGTCTAAAATCTACGAGCAGTACTTC.

The chain employs TRBV5-6 and TRBJ1-5, with D unclear. The CDR3 length is 12 residues. V lost 1 base and J lost 11, with 10 bases in between. The germline V gene has CDR1 SGHDT and CDR2 YYEEEE. CDR3 nucleotide sequence: TGTGCCAGCAGCTTGACCCTTGACGCCCAGCATTTT. It codes for CASSLTLDAQHF.

J is TRBJ2-1 and V is TRBV5-6; TRBD1 aligns across 7 bases. Germline V gives CDR1 SGHDT, CDR2 YYEEEE. J was trimmed by 1 base and V by 2 bases; bases with no gene match: 3. The CDR3 spans 15 residues. CDR3 residues: CASSFVRGSYNEQFF. DNA of the CDR3: TGTGCCAGCAGCTTTGTCAGGGGGTCCTACAATGAGCAGTTCTTC.

The chain is built from TRBV2 and TRBJ1-3, with D hard to call. Trimming removed 7 bases at V and 0 bases at J, with 4 bases between. The length of the CDR3 is 12 residues. CDR1 and CDR2 (germline): SNHLY, FYNNEI. This CDR3 is CASTRSGNTIYF. The CDR3 nucleotides read TGTGCCAGCACGCGCTCTGGAAACACCATATATTTT.

The genes are TRBV27 and TRBJ2-1; 8 bases line up with TRBD2. The V gene end was trimmed by 3 bases and the J gene end by 4 bases; junction bases not matched to a gene: 8. In germline, CDR1 is MNHEY, CDR2 SMNVEV (reference sequence). This CDR3 region has 16 residues. The CDR3 DNA is TGTGCCAGCAGTTTGGAGGGGCGGGAGGTGTACAATGAGCAGTTCTTC. This gives the protein CASSLEGREVYNEQFF.

For this clone: At one of its ends the junction is not consistent with the germline gene, which may arise from a read error. The chain has TRBV5-5 and TRBJ2-7, with 7 bases lining up with TRBD2. Germline lookup yields CDR1 SGHKS and CDR2 YYEKEE (reference sequence). CDR3 length: 14 residues. CDR3 residues: CASSLGRVNYEQYF. CDR3 DNA: TGTGCCAGCAGTTTGGGGAGGGTAAACTACGAGCAGTACTTC.

The chain couples TRBV19 to TRBJ2-7; D possibly corresponds to TRBD2 (6 bases). The CDR3 runs to 16 residues. Deletions cut 2 bases from V and 3 bases from J, with 17 bases between. The germline CDR1 and CDR2 sequences are LNHDA and SQIVND (reference sequence). DNA for the CDR3: TGTGCCAGTAGTATATCCCTTACGGGAGAAGGCTACGAGCAGTACTTC. It translates to CASSISLTGEGYEQYF.

The rearrangement uses TRBV6-1 and TRBJ2-6, with D possibly TRBD1 on 6 matching bases. Germline assignment: CDR1 MNHNS and CDR2 SASEGT. V lost 4 bases to trimming and J lost 0 bases, with 16 bases between them. The CDR3 spans 18 residues. CDR3 DNA: TGTGCCAGCAGTGCCATTACAGGGACCGGCTCTGGGGCCAACGTCCTGACTTTC. Residues: CASSAITGTGSGANVLTF.

The chain has TRBV6-1 and TRBJ2-7; D may be TRBD2 (6 bases). V was pared by 0 bases and J by 3 bases, with 18 bases between. Germline-derived CDR1 and CDR2 are MNHNS and SASEGT. This CDR3 has 17 residues. The DNA for the CDR3 is TGTGCCAGCAGTGAAGCGAAGGGAGCCGGGACTTTCTACGAGCAGTACTTC. Translated: CASSEAKGAGTFYEQYF.